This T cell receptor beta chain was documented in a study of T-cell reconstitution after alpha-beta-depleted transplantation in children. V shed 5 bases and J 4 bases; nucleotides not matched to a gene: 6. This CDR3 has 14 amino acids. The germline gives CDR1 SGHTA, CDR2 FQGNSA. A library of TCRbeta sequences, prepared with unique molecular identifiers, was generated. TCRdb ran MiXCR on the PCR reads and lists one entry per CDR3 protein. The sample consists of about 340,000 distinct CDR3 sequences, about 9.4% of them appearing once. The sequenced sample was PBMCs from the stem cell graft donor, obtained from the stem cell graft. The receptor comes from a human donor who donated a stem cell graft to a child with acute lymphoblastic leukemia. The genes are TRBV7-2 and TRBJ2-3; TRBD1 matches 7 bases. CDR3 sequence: CASSRKQGSDTQYF. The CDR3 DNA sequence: TGTGCCAGCAGCCGAAAACAGGGGTCAGATACGCAGTATTTT. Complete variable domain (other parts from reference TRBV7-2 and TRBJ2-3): GAGVSQSPSNKVTEKGKDVELRCDPISGHTALYWYRQSLGQGLEFLIYFQGNSAPDKSGLPSDRFSAERTGGSVSTLTIQRTQQEDSAVYLCASSRKQGSDTQYFGPGTRLTVL.